The sequence of this T cell receptor beta chain was determined in a study of identical twins. Overall study findings and caveats: The study found weaker excess twin sharing in beta out-of-frame sequences.

This clonotype was seen only a few times. Its antigen is not known. Template switching added a universal primer site; cDNA carried unique molecular identifiers. TCRdb recomputed calls from the 5' RACE reads with MiXCR, one row per CDR3 protein. Among about 900,000 distinct CDR3 sequences listed, roughly an eighth were seen once. In addition, the sample was reused for a study of yellow fever vaccine responses in identical twins.

This sequence was found in a woman between 18 and 30 years old in good health. The sequenced sample was PBMCs.

Here the CDR3 reads CASSEPVGGYTF. The DNA for the CDR3 is TGCGCCAGCAGTGAGCCGGTGGGAGGCTACACCTTC. The V call is TRBV10-2, the J call TRBJ1-2, with D unclear. V was clipped by 2 bases and J by 8 bases, with 9 bases between them. Germline CDR1 reads WSHSY; CDR2 reads SAAADI. The CDR3 runs to 12 residues.